Each of the 30 T cell receptor beta chains below was sequenced from the same sample in a study of blood T cell repertoires in COVID-19 (dated by TCRdb to 2019 to 2021). Library prep was done by the immunoSEQ multiplex PCR assay. TCRdb stores this immuneACCESS table with in-frame sequences only. Part of the clones is absent; in the studies checked, under half of the shortfall reflects unresolved V genes, and no reason is known for the rest. The sample table holds 200,000 to 300,000 clones, of which 88% were seen once. In total, the top ten clones hold around 1.5% of the sample. The sequenced sample consisted of peripheral blood. The receptors derive from a man aged 80 or over with acute or convalescent COVID-19.

The chain couples TRBV7-9 to TRBJ2-5; the match to TRBD1 covers 7 bases. J was trimmed by 7 bases and V by 4 bases; bases with no gene match: 9. The length of the CDR3 is 14 residues. Per germline, CDR1 SEHNR and CDR2 FQNEAQ (reference sequence). The CDR3 sequence: CASSYDRAMGTQYF. The CDR3 DNA is TGTGCCAGCAGCTATGACAGGGCGATGGGGACCCAGTACTTC.

This clone was seen a single time. The chain combines TRBV29-1 with TRBJ2-3; D remains unclear. CDR3 length equals 13 residues. Germline V gene lookup returns CDR1 SQVTM and CDR2 ANQGSEA. Trimming took 5 bases from V and 2 from J, leaving 11 bases between them. CDR3 protein: CSVQRQVTDTQYF. Written as DNA, the CDR3 is TGCAGCGTTCAAAGACAAGTCACAGATACGCAGTATTTT.

The chain recombines TRBV6-5 with TRBJ1-2, with D uncertain. Germline CDR1 is MNHEY and CDR2 is SVGAGI. CDR3 size: 13 residues. V was shortened by 5 bases and J by 8 bases, with 15 bases between the two germline ends. The CDR3 region is CASSPSPLRGYTF. In DNA form, the CDR3 reads TGTGCCAGCAGTCCCTCCCCTCTCCGGGGCTACACCTTC.

The chain couples TRBV19 to TRBJ1-1; D might be TRBD1 (5 bases). CDR3 length: 14 amino acids. V lost 6 bases, J lost 1 base, and 12 bases lay in between. Germline lookup yields CDR1 LNHDA and CDR2 SQIVND (reference sequence). The CDR3 region is CASSQQTANTEAFF. CDR3 DNA: TGTGCCAGTAGCCAGCAGACAGCGAACACTGAAGCTTTCTTT.

The chain combines TRBV21-1 with TRBJ1-4. TRBV21-1 is a documented pseudogene. The CDR3 extends over 15 amino acids. The CDR3 sequence is CASSKARKRREKLFF. In nucleotides, the CDR3 is TGTGCCAGCAGCAAAGCCCGGAAAAGGCGGGAAAAACTGTTTTTT.

The chain links TRBV19 to TRBJ2-7; 8 bases are a match to TRBD2. Looked up from germline, CDR1 is LNHDA and CDR2 is SQIVND (reference sequence). V lost 10 bases to trimming and J lost 1 base; unmatched junction nucleotides: 6. The CDR3 has 13 residues. The CDR3 DNA reads as TGTGCCACATCACTAGCGGCATCCTACGAGCAGTACTTC. Translating gives CATSLAASYEQYF.

The chain carries TRBV7-6 and TRBJ2-1; D uncertain. The germline V and J ends were trimmed by 3 bases and 0 bases, with 9 bases remaining between them. CDR3 length: 15 residues. The germline gives CDR1 SGHVS, CDR2 FNYEAQ. CDR3 sequence (DNA): TGTGCCAGCAGCTTCCAGGAAAACTCCTACAATGAGCAGTTCTTC. It codes for CASSFQENSYNEQFF.

The CDR3 DNA sequence: TGTGCCAGCAGCAGAACCCCGGGACAGCACACAGATACGCAGTATTTT. It translates to CASSRTPGQHTDTQYF. The genes are TRBV7-9 and TRBJ2-3; TRBD1 aligns across 7 bases. Germline CDR1 reads SEHNR; CDR2 reads FQNEAQ (reference sequence). The CDR3 contains 16 residues. Losses at the gene ends were 5 bases for V and 2 bases for J; bases not matched to a gene: 10.

V is TRBV19 and J is TRBJ1-5; TRBD1 matches at 7 bases. This CDR3 spans 14 amino acids. Germline V gives CDR1 LNHDA, CDR2 SQIVND (reference sequence). J was trimmed by 15 bases and V by 1 base; bases with no gene match: 12. CDR3 nucleotide sequence: TGTGCCAGTAGTATAGGCCCCTCGACAGGGTTTTCGCATTTT. Translating it yields CASSIGPSTGFSHF.

V gene TRBV7-9 combines with J gene TRBJ1-1, with D tentatively TRBD1 (5 bases). Germline CDR1 SEHNR, CDR2 FQNEAQ (reference sequence). With 5 bases removed from V and 0 bases from J, the gap between germline ends came to 10 bases. The CDR3 extends over 14 amino acids. The CDR3 bases are TGTGCCAGCAGCCTGACAGCTCTGAACACTGAAGCTTTCTTT. Its translation is CASSLTALNTEAFF.

The V and J genes are TRBV7-8 and TRBJ2-7, with a weak D call TRBD1 (5 bases). V lost 1 base to trimming and J lost 1 base, with 8 bases between them. The germline V gene has CDR1 SGHVS and CDR2 FQNEAQ. This CDR3 comprises 14 residues. The CDR3 sequence: CASSLGGFSYEQYF. CDR3 nucleotides: TGTGCCAGCAGCTTAGGGGGCTTTTCCTACGAGCAGTACTTC.

This chain links TRBV4-2 with TRBJ1-6; 9 nucleotides agree with TRBD1. This CDR3 is 15 amino acids long. Germline V gives CDR1 LGHNA, CDR2 YNFKEQ. J was trimmed by 7 bases and V by 4 bases; bases with no gene match: 5. CDR3 sequence (DNA): TGTGCCAGCAGCCCAGGGACAGGGCACAATTCACCCCTCCACTTT. Translating gives CASSPGTGHNSPLHF.

This chain links TRBV2 with TRBJ2-1; D is unresolved. CDR1 and CDR2 from the germline V gene are SNHLY and FYNNEI. Trimming cost V 4 bases and J 0 bases, with 7 bases left between them. This CDR3 is 14 amino acids long. Here the CDR3 reads CASSGSSSYNEQFF. DNA for the CDR3: TGTGCCAGCAGTGGATCGAGCTCCTACAATGAGCAGTTCTTC.

This rearrangement joins TRBV7-9 to TRBJ2-5, with D tentatively TRBD2 (6 bases). The CDR3 runs to 15 residues. V lost 5 bases and J 2 bases, leaving 15 bases between the germline ends. Germline assignment: CDR1 SEHNR and CDR2 FQNEAQ (reference sequence). DNA for the CDR3: TGTGCCAGCAGCACGCCCGGGACTCTACAAGAGACCCAGTACTTC. Translation: CASSTPGTLQETQYF.

This chain's CDR3 is CASSSTGSPYGYTF. For the CDR3, the DNA is TGTGCCAGCAGTTCGACAGGCTCTCCCTATGGCTACACCTTC. The rearrangement joins TRBV27 to TRBJ1-2, with D perhaps matching TRBD1 (6 bases). Looked up from germline, CDR1 is MNHEY and CDR2 is SMNVEV (reference sequence). The CDR3 covers 14 residues. Trimming shortened V by 4 bases and J by 4 bases, and 13 bases separated the two germline ends.

The table lists this clone with a count of one. V and J are TRBV7-8 and TRBJ1-5; D remains ambiguous. Germline CDR1 is SGHVS and CDR2 is FQNEAQ. CDR3 length: 15 residues. Trimming took 1 base from V and 3 from J, leaving 10 bases between them. The CDR3 reads CASSLGERSNQPQHF. The CDR3 DNA follows: TGTGCCAGCAGCTTAGGCGAGAGGTCCAATCAGCCCCAGCATTTT.

The chain employs TRBV5-1 and TRBJ2-5; D ambiguous. V lost 4 bases and J 4 bases, leaving 14 bases between the germline ends. CDR1 SGHRS and CDR2 YFSETQ come from the germline V gene. The CDR3 totals 14 residues. CDR3 in amino acids: CASSGQVLGETQYF. The CDR3 coding sequence is TGCGCCAGCAGCGGGCAAGTGCTGGGAGAGACCCAGTACTTC.

The J gene is TRBJ2-3, the V gene TRBV6-5; 8 nucleotides match TRBD1. This CDR3 has 14 residues. With V trimmed by 5 bases and J by 5 bases, 6 bases remained unmatched. Germline V gene lookup returns CDR1 MNHEY and CDR2 SVGAGI. Written as DNA, the CDR3 is TGTGCCAGCAGTCCACGGACAGGGAAAGATACGCAGTATTTT. It translates to CASSPRTGKDTQYF.

The V and J genes are TRBV12-5 and TRBJ1-4, with D unclear. The germline CDR1 and CDR2 sequences are LGHNT and FRNRAP. V dropped 1 base and J dropped 0 bases, with 6 bases sitting between them. The CDR3 is 15 amino acids. CDR3 in DNA: TGTGCTAGTGGTTTGGACAGTGCAACTAATGAAAAACTGTTTTTT. Residues: CASGLDSATNEKLFF.

The chain combines TRBV9 with TRBJ2-7, with 10 positions matching TRBD2. This CDR3 comprises 16 residues. V gave up 4 bases and J gave up 7 bases; unmatched junction bases: 14. CDR1 and CDR2 from the germline V gene are SGDLS and YYNGEE. CDR3 nucleotides: TGTGCCAGCAGCCTCGGGACAAGCGGGAGGGCCCAGGAGCAGTACTTC. Its protein is CASSLGTSGRAQEQYF.

There are a few counts of this clone. V usage is TRBV19 and J usage is TRBJ1-1, with 8 bases aligning to TRBD1. The J segment lost 0 bases and the V segment lost 4 bases, leaving 1 base of the junction unmatched. The CDR3 runs to 14 residues. The germline V gene has CDR1 LNHDA and CDR2 SQIVND (reference sequence). Here the CDR3 reads CASSRTGMNTEAFF. The DNA for the CDR3 is TGTGCCAGTAGTAGGACAGGGATGAACACTGAAGCTTTCTTT.

V usage is TRBV14 and J usage is TRBJ2-3; 8 nucleotides line up with TRBD2. Germline loops: CDR1 SGHDN, CDR2 FVKESK. This CDR3 has 15 amino acids. With 3 bases clipped from V and 4 bases from J, the junction kept 6 bases outside the gene matches. This CDR3 is CASSQFSGIADTQYF. CDR3 nucleotides: TGTGCCAGCAGCCAGTTTAGCGGGATAGCAGATACGCAGTATTTT.

The chain joins TRBV29-1 to TRBJ1-1, with D possibly TRBD1 on 5 matching bases. The CDR3 sequence is 13 residues long. With 8 bases removed from V and 4 bases from J, the gap between germline ends came to 17 bases. Looked up from germline, CDR1 is SQVTM and CDR2 is ANQGSEA. CDR3 DNA sequence: TGCAGCTCTAAAACAGGTTTTGGCACTGAAGCTTTCTTT. Translation: CSSKTGFGTEAFF.

The chain combines TRBV29-1 with TRBJ2-1, with a possible D match to TRBD2 (6 bases). Germline CDR1 reads SQVTM; CDR2 reads ANQGSEA. The CDR3 is 14 amino acids. V was pared by 4 bases and J by 2 bases, with 12 bases between. The CDR3 region has the DNA TGCAGCGTTGTAAAGCGGGCCACCTACAATGAGCAGTTCTTC. Protein: CSVVKRATYNEQFF.

This chain joins TRBV28 and TRBJ2-7; 10 bases fit TRBD1. This CDR3 is built from 16 residues. V lost 7 bases and J lost 7; bases outside the gene matches: 16. The germline gives CDR1 MDHEN, CDR2 SYDVKM. CDR3 in DNA: TGTGCCAGCACCCCCGGGACAGGGGCCTCTTGGGGTGAGCAGTACTTC. This codes for CASTPGTGASWGEQYF.

CDR3 loop: CASSYSFPGTYGYTF. The CDR3 bases are TGTGCCAGCAGTTACTCTTTCCCGGGGACTTATGGCTACACCTTC. This chain uses TRBV6-5 with TRBJ1-2; a possible D gene is TRBD1 (5 bases). V lost 0 bases and J lost 5, with 13 bases in between. Germline loops: CDR1 MNHEY, CDR2 SVGAGI. The CDR3 extends over 15 amino acids.

This chain joins TRBV4-3 and TRBJ1-2; 7 bases match TRBD1. After removal of 0 bases from V and 4 bases from J, the junction contained 5 bases not matched to a gene. CDR3 length: 15 residues. CDR1 LGHNA and CDR2 YSLEER come from the germline V gene. CDR3 coding DNA: TGCGCCAGCAGCCAAGAGGTTGCAGGGGGCTATGGCTACACCTTC. This gives the protein CASSQEVAGGYGYTF.

The chain joins TRBV27 to TRBJ2-5; 10 bases map to TRBD1. Per the germline V gene, CDR1 is MNHEY and CDR2 is SMNVEV (reference sequence). The CDR3 extends over 14 amino acids. V was pared by 5 bases and J by 4 bases, with 4 bases of the junction left unmatched. CDR3 bases: TGTGCCAGCAGTCCGGGGACAGGGGCAGAGACCCAGTACTTC. Translation: CASSPGTGAETQYF.

The rearrangement uses TRBV19 and TRBJ1-1; no clear D gene. This CDR3 is built from 14 residues. Trimming took off 8 bases at V and 4 bases at J, with 17 bases between the two ends. In germline, CDR1 is LNHDA, CDR2 SQIVND (reference sequence). CDR3 DNA sequence: TGTGCCAGTGATGGGCGCGCCCAAGGCACTGAAGCTTTCTTT. It yields the protein CASDGRAQGTEAFF.

The chain uses TRBV10-3 and TRBJ1-5, with 7 bases that match TRBD1. This CDR3 comprises 14 residues. Trimming at V came to 5 bases and at J to 3 bases, leaving 4 bases not matched to a gene. CDR1 is ENHRY, CDR2 SYGVKD, per germline. The CDR3 spells CAISRDSTNQPQHF. In DNA, the CDR3 is TGTGCCATCAGTCGGGACAGCACCAATCAGCCCCAGCATTTT.